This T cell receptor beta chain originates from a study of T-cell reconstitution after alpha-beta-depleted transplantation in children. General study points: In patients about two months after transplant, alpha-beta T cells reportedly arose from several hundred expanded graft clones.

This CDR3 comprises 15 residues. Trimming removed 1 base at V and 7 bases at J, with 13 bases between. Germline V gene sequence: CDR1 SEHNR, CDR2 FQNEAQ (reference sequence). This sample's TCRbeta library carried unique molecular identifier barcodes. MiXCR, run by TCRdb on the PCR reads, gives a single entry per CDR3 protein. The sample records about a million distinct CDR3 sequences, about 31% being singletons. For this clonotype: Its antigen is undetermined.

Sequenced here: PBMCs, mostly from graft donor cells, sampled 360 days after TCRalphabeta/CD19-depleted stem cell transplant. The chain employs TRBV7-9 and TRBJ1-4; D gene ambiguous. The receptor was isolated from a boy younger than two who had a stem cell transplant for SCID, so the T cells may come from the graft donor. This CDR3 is CASSLGRLSSEKLFF. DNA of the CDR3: TGTGCCAGCAGCTTAGGGAGACTATCGAGTGAAAAACTGTTTTTT.